This note documents a single T cell receptor (beta chain) sequence. This clonotype was found a few times. What antigen it recognizes has not been identified. There are no base qualities to consult, and no much larger clone falls within one base. The data are from a study of T cells after yellow fever vaccination (dated by TCRdb to between 2019 and 2020). Describing the broader study: Libraries from fractions with low cell numbers were prepared with the SMART-Seq v4 Ultra Low Input RNA kit. To track T-cell clones before and after primary and booster YFV17D yellow fever vaccination, bulk TCR alpha and beta repertoires were sequenced longitudinally. Two healthy male donors, one aged 18 to 30 and one aged 30 to 40 years, made up the cohort. Blood samples were taken at several timepoints before and after primary and secondary immunization, and bulk PBMC replicates and cell subsets were isolated.

TCR cDNA was synthesized by 5'RACE template switching, which introduced a universal primer site and unique molecular identifiers. Priming of cDNA synthesis was performed from both the TCR alpha and TCR beta constant segments. Libraries were amplified in two PCR steps, with sample barcodes and sequencing adapters added in the second step. Sequencing of the libraries was done on either Illumina HiSeq 2500 (2x100 bp) or NovaSeq (2x150 bp). Under the source paper's analysis protocol: Demultiplexing of reads and collapsing into UMI consensus sequences were performed with MIGEC, and V(D)J alignment was carried out with MiXCR. Using edgeR on replicate PBMC samples, clonotypes were called vaccine-responding if FDR was below 0.01 and the log2 fold change was above 5 up to day 15. Each bulk clonotype was labeled CD4 or CD8 based on which sequenced repertoire, CD4 or CD8, contained the clonotype at higher abundance. The raw public reads went through TCRdb reprocessing: fastp at Q25, MiXCR clone calling, in-frame beta chains kept. One record per CDR3 amino acid sequence lists the most common genes and DNA. These V and J calls are TCRdb output, not the study's own analysis. The sample table shows about 300,000 distinct CDR3 sequences, and around 6.8% are seen once. Together, the top ten hold roughly a sixth of the sample.

The CDR3 runs 17 residues from the cysteine to the phenylalanine. This entry keeps only the CDR3 DNA: 51 bases, framed from base 1. The trim is 0 bases for V and 7 bases for J, with a gap of 17 bases between the germline ends. The germline V gene supplies CDR1 KGHDR and CDR2 SFDVKD. The paper as a whole reports these results and caveats: The study included only two donors, which limits how far the findings can be generalized. After the booster, most clones that had expanded after primary vaccination were detected again (roughly 96% of CD4 and around nine tenths of CD8), suggesting broad maintenance of memory. Compared with the primary T-cell response, the secondary T-cell response was weaker but faster, peaking on day 5 rather than day 15. Because abundant contaminating clonotypes from the bulk population could be contained in FACS-sorted repertoires, computational filtering was required. A small fraction of clonotypes appeared in both the CD4 and CD8 compartments, likely as a result of convergent recombination.

This specimen's treatment or condition label, interpreted: live attenuated yellow fever vaccine strain. At every blood-draw timepoint, two biological replicates of bulk PBMCs were collected. A standard Ficoll-Paque protocol was used to isolate PBMCs from peripheral blood. TriZol was used to extract RNA from bulk PBMCs, from CD4 and CD8 fractions, and from dextramer-positive and dextramer-negative fractions. In this chain, TRBV24-1 is recombined with TRBJ2-2, with the D assignment possibly TRBD1 or TRBD2, given 5 matching bases for each. The sequencing used PBMCs, collected more than 35 days after the first yellow fever vaccination. The TCR originated in a man between 18 and 29 years old who received the YFV17D yellow fever vaccine. CDR3 sequence: CATSDLHGTWAFGELFF. The DNA sequence is TGTGCCACCAGTGATTTGCATGGGACCTGGGCGTTCGGGGAGCTGTTTTTT.